Described below is a single T cell receptor beta chain sequence and its context. This entry belongs to a study of shared T cell receptors in the human thymus. Using immunoSEQ multiplex PCR, the repertoire was profiled, and TCRdb retains in-frame clones only, with some absent. The sample has roughly 700,000 clones; approximately 88% are singletons. These sequences were also reported in another study, on human thymus T cells. That study reports: During corrective heart surgery, resections were taken, and the thymus tissue came from them. The authors found apparently biased V and J gene usage in thymic and blood repertoires. Related work showed strongly overlapping thymic repertoires across unrelated individuals.

The source is a boy under two years old with a congenital heart defect. The sample was thymocytes.

In DNA form, the CDR3 reads TGTGCCAGCAGCTGGGACACCTGGATCCTCACCTTC. Translation: CASSWDTWILTF. The rearrangement uses TRBV7-9 and TRBJ1-2; perhaps TRBD1 as D (6 bases). V gave up 4 bases and J gave up 13 bases, with 16 bases separating them. From germline, CDR1 is SEHNR and CDR2 FQNEAQ (reference sequence). The CDR3 spans 12 residues.